This passage covers 29 T cell receptor beta chains from one sample sequenced in a study of blood T cells in healthy people across ages. Primed by a sample-barcoded 5' primer and a J-beta primer mix, a second PCR proceeded for about 6 to 12 cycles. TCRdb independently ran MiXCR on the 5' RACE reads; one entry per CDR3 protein. The sample carries under 2 million distinct CDR3 sequences, about 31% recorded once. The sample comprised blood. The receptor set was obtained from a woman in her 30s in good health.

V is TRBV10-3 and J is TRBJ1-1; 8 bases align to TRBD1. This CDR3 contains 16 residues. With 8 bases clipped from V and 1 base from J, the junction kept 12 bases outside the gene matches. The germline V gene encodes CDR1 ENHRY and CDR2 SYGVKD. CDR3 residues: CAILRSQTGENTEAFF. Written as DNA, the CDR3 is TGTGCCATCCTCCGCTCCCAGACAGGGGAGAACACTGAAGCTTTCTTT.

The CDR3 sequence: CASSDLEGHSPLHF. DNA of the CDR3: TGTGCCAGCAGTGATCTAGAGGGACATTCACCCCTCCACTTT. V is TRBV6-1 and J is TRBJ1-6; D perhaps matches TRBD1 (5 bases). Germline V gene sequence: CDR1 MNHNS, CDR2 SASEGT. Trimming removed 3 bases from V and 8 bases from J, with 11 bases in between. The CDR3 length is 14 residues.

In this sample, this clonotype turned up a few times. The chain recombines TRBV9 with TRBJ2-7; unclear D gene. CDR3 size: 14 residues. V was clipped by 7 bases and J by 1 base, with 15 bases between them. CDR1 is SGDLS and CDR2 is YYNGEE in the germline V gene. In DNA form, the CDR3 reads TGTGCCAGCGGTCCGGACGGAGTTTCCTACGAGCAGTACTTC. This translates into CASGPDGVSYEQYF. The full variable domain, with the rest looked up from reference TRBV9 and TRBJ2-7, is DSGVTQTPKHLITATGQRVTLRCSPRSGDLSVYWYQQSLDQGLQFLIQYYNGEERAKGNILERFSAQQFPDLHSELNLSSLELGDSALYFCASGPDGVSYEQYFGPGTRLTVT.

The rearrangement uses TRBV4-2 and TRBJ2-7; unclear D gene. From germline, CDR1 is LGHNA and CDR2 YNFKEQ. The CDR3 extends over 16 amino acids. Trimming cost V 4 bases and J 2 bases, with 18 bases left between them. The CDR3 protein is CASSPPGYRFTYEQYF. CDR3 nucleotides: TGTGCCAGCAGCCCCCCTGGCTACAGATTCACCTACGAGCAGTACTTC.

The chain links TRBV27 to TRBJ2-2; no clear D gene. CDR3 size: 14 residues. Trimming cost V 4 bases and J 2 bases, with 8 bases left between them. The germline gives CDR1 MNHEY, CDR2 SMNVEV (reference sequence). The CDR3 DNA is TGTGCCAGCAGTTGGAGCGCCAACACCGGGGAGCTGTTTTTT. Protein: CASSWSANTGELFF.

The chain couples TRBV3-1 to TRBJ2-1; the D call may be TRBD1 or TRBD2 (5 bases each). From germline, CDR1 is LGHDT and CDR2 YNNKEL (reference sequence). Trimming removed 1 base from V and 2 bases from J, with 12 bases in between. This CDR3 is 16 amino acids long. Here the CDR3 DNA reads TGTGCCAGCAGCCAAGGTGGGGACCCCACCTACAATGAGCAGTTCTTC. Translation: CASSQGGDPTYNEQFF.

This rearrangement joins TRBV24-1 to TRBJ2-7; 10 nucleotides match TRBD1. The V gene end was trimmed by 1 base and the J gene end by 7 bases; junction bases not matched to a gene: 12. Germline V gene lookup returns CDR1 KGHDR and CDR2 SFDVKD. The CDR3 totals 17 residues. DNA for the CDR3: TGTGCCACCAGTGATTTCACCGGGACAGGGGACTACAATGAGCAGTACTTC. This encodes CATSDFTGTGDYNEQYF.

This clonotype was seen a few times. Just one base apart from a much larger clone, this may be a read error. V is TRBV10-2 and J is TRBJ1-4, with a possible D match to TRBD1 (6 bases). The CDR3 extends over 14 amino acids. Germline CDR1 WSHSY, CDR2 SAAADI. The CDR3 coding sequence is TGCGCCGGCAGCCCGGACAGTGATAATGAAAAACTGTTTTTT. It yields the protein CAGSPDSDNEKLFF.

This clonotype has more than one count but fewer than ten. This chain links TRBV4-1 with TRBJ1-4; D not resolved. The CDR3 covers 13 residues. Trimming removed 1 base at V and 7 bases at J, with 7 bases between. Germline V gives CDR1 MGHRA, CDR2 YSYEKL. The CDR3 coding sequence is TGCGCCAGCAGCCAAGTAATGGGTGAAAAACTGTTTTTT. Its protein product is CASSQVMGEKLFF.

Comments on this clonotype: This may stem from a read error, because a much larger clone lies one nucleotide away. This chain links TRBV5-8 with TRBJ2-7; D gene ambiguous. CDR3 length: 13 amino acids. The ends were cut back, 1 base at V and 7 bases at J, with 12 bases in the middle. The V gene's germline CDR1 is SGHTS and CDR2 YDEGEE. The CDR3 spells CASSLSGSWEQYF. Written as DNA, the CDR3 is TGTGCCAGCAGCTTGTCTGGATCCTGGGAGCAGTACTTC.

This clonotype was seen a few times. The V and J genes are TRBV15 and TRBJ2-1; D tentatively fits TRBD1 or TRBD2 (6 bases each). V lost 5 bases, J lost 4 bases, and 15 bases lay in between. This CDR3 has 15 residues. In germline, CDR1 is LNHNV, CDR2 YYDKDF (reference sequence). The CDR3, as DNA: TGTGCCACCAGCGGCCCCGGGGGCGCTTACAATGAGCAGTTCTTC. Its translation is CATSGPGGAYNEQFF.

The rearrangement uses TRBV9 and TRBJ2-1; 14 bases match TRBD2. Losses at the gene ends were 4 bases for V and 6 bases for J; bases not matched to a gene: 6. CDR3 size: 16 residues. From germline, CDR1 is SGDLS and CDR2 YYNGEE. This CDR3 is CASSSGLAGVANEQFF. CDR3 in DNA: TGTGCCAGCAGCTCGGGACTAGCGGGAGTTGCCAATGAGCAGTTCTTC.

The genes are TRBV27 and TRBJ1-2; TRBD1 is a possible D gene (5 bases). Germline CDR1 and CDR2: MNHEY and SMNVEV (reference sequence). CDR3 size: 15 residues. V shed 2 bases and J shed 2 bases, with 12 bases lying between them. The CDR3: CASSLNRGLNYGYTF. CDR3 coding DNA: TGTGCCAGCAGTTTAAACCGGGGGTTAAACTATGGCTACACCTTC.

To note about this clonotype: The junction does not match germline at one end; this may be a read error. The chain uses TRBV9 and TRBJ1-4; D is unresolved. Germline V gives CDR1 SGDLS, CDR2 YYNGEE. The CDR3 spans 14 residues. This CDR3 reads CASSGGGVNEKPFF. CDR3 coding DNA: TGTGCCAGCAGCGGCGGCGGGGTTAATGAAAAACCGTTTTTT.

This rearrangement joins TRBV29-1 to TRBJ2-1; 16 bases agree with TRBD2. V was pared by 3 bases and J by 8 bases, with 10 bases of the junction left unmatched. The CDR3 covers 17 residues. CDR1 is SQVTM, CDR2 ANQGSEA, per germline. DNA for the CDR3: TGCAGCGTTGAGGGACTAGCGGGAGGGCCGATTGACGATGAGCAGTTCTTC. This sequence encodes CSVEGLAGGPIDDEQFF.

The chain employs TRBV12-3 or TRBV12-4 and TRBJ1-2; D remains unclear. The CDR3 consists of 12 residues. Deletions cut 8 bases from V and 5 bases from J, with 12 bases between. The CDR3 region is CASSMGNYGYTF. Here the CDR3 DNA reads TGTGCCAGCTCCATGGGGAATTATGGCTACACCTTC.

The chain employs TRBV20-1 and TRBJ2-5; D may be TRBD1 (5 bases). There are 16 residues in the CDR3. V was clipped by 6 bases and J by 1 base, with 21 bases between them. CDR1 DFQATT and CDR2 SNEGSKA come from the germline V gene (reference sequence). Here the CDR3 DNA reads TGCAGTGCCGCCCATACCCTTGACAGATTCCAAGAGACCCAGTACTTC. Encoded protein: CSAAHTLDRFQETQYF.

The rearrangement joins TRBV4-2 to TRBJ2-1; tentative D call: TRBD2 (5 bases). Deletions cut 0 bases from V and 8 bases from J, with 17 bases between. Germline CDR1 LGHNA, CDR2 YNFKEQ. The CDR3 has 16 amino acids. CDR3 in amino acids: CASSQDQAADGDEQFF. DNA for the CDR3: TGTGCCAGCAGCCAAGATCAGGCAGCGGACGGGGATGAGCAGTTCTTC.

About this clonotype itself: Given a much more abundant clone one base away, this may be a read error. The J gene is TRBJ2-1, the V gene TRBV29-1; weak D call: TRBD2 (6 bases). Germline loops: CDR1 SQVTM, CDR2 ANQGSEA. The CDR3 sequence is 15 residues long. V lost 0 bases and J 5 bases, leaving 14 bases between the germline ends. This CDR3 is CSVEESSEVNNEQFF. The CDR3 DNA sequence: TGCAGCGTTGAAGAATCTAGCGAGGTTAACAATGAGCAGTTCTTC.

The chain recombines TRBV20-1 with TRBJ2-5, with TRBD2 matching over 11 bases. CDR1 DFQATT and CDR2 SNEGSKA come from the germline V gene (reference sequence). The V and J ends lost 6 bases and 11 bases, in that order; junction bases with no gene match: 8. This CDR3 comprises 12 residues. The CDR3 is CSATSGSREQYF. The CDR3 DNA follows: TGCAGTGCAACTAGCGGGAGTCGGGAGCAGTACTTC.

This clonotype was seen more than once but under ten times. V usage is TRBV6-6 and J usage is TRBJ1-1; D gene uncertain. V was clipped by 7 bases and J by 10 bases, with 13 bases between them. This CDR3 region has 11 residues. Germline values: CDR1 MNHNY, CDR2 SVGAGI (reference sequence). The CDR3 DNA follows: TGTGCCAGCACTTATGCCTGGGGAGCTTTCTTT. Translating it yields CASTYAWGAFF.

The chain recombines TRBV6-2 or TRBV6-3 with TRBJ2-7; D is tentatively TRBD1 or TRBD2 (5 bases each). The CDR3 contains 14 residues. Germline lookup yields CDR1 MNHEY and CDR2 SVGEGT. V shed 2 bases and J shed 3 bases, with 11 bases lying between them. Here the CDR3 reads CASSYMGVLYEQYF. Written as DNA, the CDR3 is TGTGCCAGCAGTTACATGGGGGTTCTCTACGAGCAGTACTTC.

The rearrangement uses TRBV27 and TRBJ2-7, with 11 bases aligning to TRBD1. This CDR3 region has 14 residues. In germline, CDR1 is MNHEY, CDR2 SMNVEV (reference sequence). V lost 4 bases, J lost 5 bases, and 4 bases stayed unmatched. CDR3 DNA: TGTGCCAGCAGTTCACGGACAGGGGGCAACGAGCAGTACTTC. Translation gives CASSSRTGGNEQYF.

The J gene is TRBJ2-3, the V gene TRBV12-3 or TRBV12-4; D might be TRBD1 or TRBD2, each matching 5 bases. The CDR3 runs to 16 residues. The V end was cut by 5 bases, the J end by 4 bases, with 19 bases between. CDR3 DNA: TGTGCCAGCAGTACCGGGACGAGAGTGAGCGCAGATACGCAGTATTTT. Translated: CASSTGTRVSADTQYF.

Turning to this clonotype: This may be a read error, as it is one base from a much larger clone. The chain uses TRBV5-5 and TRBJ2-1; D gene uncertain. Trimming took off 4 bases at V and 10 bases at J, with 15 bases between the two ends. The CDR3 totals 13 residues. CDR1 is SGHKS, CDR2 YYEKEE, per germline (reference sequence). The CDR3 loop is CASSPLDSYEQFF. As DNA, the CDR3 is TGTGCCAGCAGCCCCCTCGACTCCTACGAGCAGTTCTTC.

This clonotype came up a few times. V gene TRBV30 combines with J gene TRBJ1-2; TRBD1 agrees at 8 bases. This CDR3 has 14 amino acids. Germline V gene data show CDR1 as GTSNPN and CDR2 as SVGIG (reference sequence). Losses at the gene ends were 2 bases for V and 3 bases for J; bases not matched to a gene: 5. CDR3 in DNA: TGTGCCTGGAGTCCCGGGACAGGAGACTATGGCTACACCTTC. It encodes CAWSPGTGDYGYTF.

This clonotype occurred a few times. The chain employs TRBV5-5 and TRBJ2-1; the match to TRBD2 covers 10 bases. The germline V gene has CDR1 SGHKS and CDR2 YYEKEE (reference sequence). The trim removed 0 bases at V and 6 bases at J, leaving 12 bases unmatched. CDR3 length: 18 amino acids. CDR3 amino acids: CASSLGALGLAGANEQFF. As DNA, the CDR3 is TGTGCCAGCAGCTTGGGTGCTCTCGGTCTAGCGGGAGCCAATGAGCAGTTCTTC.

Turning to this clonotype: This sequence may be a read error, since a much larger clone differs from it by one base. The chain employs TRBV7-3 and TRBJ2-3, with 7 positions matching TRBD2. Germline CDR1 is SGHTA and CDR2 is FQGTGA. With V trimmed by 2 bases and J by 4 bases, 9 bases remained unmatched. This CDR3 region has 16 residues. This CDR3 is CASSLGLVGEADTQYF. The CDR3 DNA sequence: TGTGCCAGCAGCTTAGGACTAGTGGGAGAGGCAGATACGCAGTATTTT.

This clonotype was seen a few times. The chain has TRBV27 and TRBJ2-3, with TRBD2 matching 10 bases. Per the germline V gene, CDR1 is MNHEY and CDR2 is SMNVEV (reference sequence). V was clipped by 4 bases and J by 2 bases; unmatched bases: 9. This CDR3 is built from 17 residues. Written as DNA, the CDR3 is TGTGCCAGCAGTTCCTTACTAGCGGGGACGCCCACAGATACGCAGTATTTT. Its protein product is CASSSLLAGTPTDTQYF.